The 24 T cell receptor beta chains given below trace back to one sample, sequenced in a study of follicular helper T cells after annual influenza vaccination. The protocol was immunoSEQ multiplex PCR, while the TCRdb copy is restricted to in-frame clones and leaves out a portion. The table has about 10,000 clones, 75% to 90% seen once. Time point noted: 2015-2016 season, 7 days after influenza vaccination. The sequenced sample was CXCR5- memory CD4+ T cells sorted from blood, obtained 7 days after influenza vaccination. These receptors came from an adult who received the influenza vaccine.

The gene calls are TRBV6-1 and TRBJ2-1; D tentatively reads TRBD1 or TRBD2 (6 bases each). CDR3 length: 13 amino acids. The V and J ends lost 11 bases and 2 bases respectively, with 13 bases between them. Germline assignment: CDR1 MNHNS and CDR2 SASEGT. The CDR3 sequence: CAAKGEAYNEQFF. CDR3 in DNA: TGTGCCGCTAAGGGGGAGGCCTACAATGAGCAGTTCTTC.

The genes are TRBV7-8 and TRBJ1-5, with D maybe TRBD1 (5 bases). Germline loops: CDR1 SGHVS, CDR2 FQNEAQ. This CDR3 has 13 residues. Trimming shortened V by 3 bases and J by 7 bases, and 10 bases separated the two germline ends. CDR3 nucleotides: TGTGCCAGCAGCTTCAGGGAATTGCAGCCCCAGCATTTT. Protein: CASSFRELQPQHF. Variable domain in full (rest from reference TRBV7-8 and TRBJ1-5): GAGVSQSPRYKVAKRGQDVALRCDPISGHVSLFWYQQALGQGPEFLTYFQNEAQLDKSGLPSDRFFAERPEGSVSTLKIQRTQQEDSAVYLCASSFRELQPQHFGDGTRLSIL.

The CDR3 bases are TGCGCCAGCAGTCAGGACAGGGACGGCTACACCTTC. Its protein is CASSQDRDGYTF. The chain couples TRBV23-1 to TRBJ1-2; 8 bases agree with TRBD1. TRBV23-1 is classed as an ORF, of uncertain function. This CDR3 spans 12 amino acids. The ends lost 3 bases at V and 8 bases at J; junction bases unmatched: 2.

The rearrangement joins TRBV18 to TRBJ2-1; 8 nucleotides line up with TRBD1. The CDR3 runs to 14 residues. The V gene end was trimmed by 3 bases and the J gene end by 5 bases; junction bases not matched to a gene: 3. CDR1 is KGHSH, CDR2 LQKENI, per germline. CDR3 sequence (DNA): TGTGCCAGCTCACCCACGACAGGGGACAATGAGCAGTTCTTC. Protein sequence: CASSPTTGDNEQFF.

This rearrangement joins TRBV5-1 to TRBJ1-5, with a tentative D call TRBD1 (5 bases). This CDR3 has 14 amino acids. V was trimmed by 1 base and J by 4 bases, leaving 9 bases between them. Germline V gene data show CDR1 as SGHRS and CDR2 as YFSETQ. CDR3 coding DNA: TGCGCCAGCAGCTTGCGCCCAGGGAATCAGCCCCAGCATTTT. Its protein product is CASSLRPGNQPQHF.

With regard to this clone: The identical CDR3 is also encoded by other nucleotide sequences in the sample. The chain has TRBV7-2 and TRBJ1-5; D remains unclear. V shed 3 bases and J shed 3 bases, with 3 bases lying between them. This CDR3 is built from 12 residues. Germline CDR1 SGHTA, CDR2 FQGNSA. The CDR3 DNA sequence: TGTGCCAGCAGCTTTGCCAATCAGCCCCAGCATTTT. Translated: CASSFANQPQHF.

V gene TRBV27 combines with J gene TRBJ2-3; D may be TRBD2 (7 bases). Trimming took 7 bases from V and 8 from J, leaving 16 bases between them. This CDR3 contains 13 residues. Germline lookup yields CDR1 MNHEY and CDR2 SMNVEV (reference sequence). This chain's CDR3 is CASNRGGVGTQYF. For the CDR3, the DNA is TGTGCCAGCAATAGGGGGGGCGTTGGTACGCAGTATTTT.

The chain combines TRBV28 with TRBJ1-2; a possible D gene is TRBD1 (6 bases). This CDR3 has 14 amino acids. V lost 2 bases and J 4 bases, leaving 11 bases between the germline ends. In germline, CDR1 is MDHEN, CDR2 SYDVKM. CDR3 in amino acids: CASSLGDTGYGYTF. The CDR3 DNA is TGTGCCAGCAGTTTAGGGGACACGGGCTATGGCTACACCTTC.

This clone occurred a few times. The V gene is TRBV7-2, the J gene TRBJ2-7, with a weak D call TRBD2 (7 bases). The CDR3 runs 15 residues. Trimming cost V 5 bases and J 5 bases, with 19 bases left between them. CDR1 SGHTA and CDR2 FQGNSA come from the germline V gene. CDR3 residues: CASSPGGYGGHEQYF. The CDR3 DNA reads as TGTGCCAGCAGCCCGGGGGGTTACGGGGGCCACGAGCAGTACTTC.

The CDR3 DNA reads as TGTGCCAGCAGCCCACAGGGTGGCACAGATACGCAGTATTTT. This encodes CASSPQGGTDTQYF. V is TRBV7-9 and J is TRBJ2-3, with TRBD1 as a possible D gene (6 bases). With 5 bases removed from V and 1 base from J, the gap between germline ends came to 10 bases. The CDR3 covers 14 residues. The germline V gene has CDR1 SEHNR and CDR2 FQNEAQ (reference sequence). The variable domain in full, with the rest retrieved from reference TRBV7-9 and TRBJ2-3, is DTGVSQNPRHKITKRGQNVTFRCDPISEHNRLYWYRQTLGQGPEFLTYFQNEAQLEKSRLLSDRFSAERPKGSFSTLEIQRTEQGDSAMYLCASSPQGGTDTQYFGPGTRLTVL.

The chain uses TRBV30 and TRBJ1-2, with no clear D. V was clipped by 0 bases and J by 8 bases, with 10 bases between them. The CDR3 sequence is 12 residues long. Germline loops: CDR1 GTSNPN, CDR2 SVGIG (reference sequence). CDR3 sequence (DNA): TGTGCCTGGAGTGTAACGAACGAAGGCTACACCTTC. It translates to CAWSVTNEGYTF.

This chain links TRBV7-9 with TRBJ2-3; no clear D. Germline V lookup: CDR1 SEHNR, CDR2 FQNEAQ (reference sequence). Deletions cut 4 bases from V and 1 base from J, with 6 bases between. The CDR3 has 13 residues. Here the CDR3 DNA reads TGTGCCAGCAGCTCGCTCGGCACAGATACGCAGTATTTT. Translating gives CASSSLGTDTQYF.

The genes are TRBV4-3 and TRBJ2-3, with 8 bases aligning to TRBD2. CDR1 is LGHNA, CDR2 YSLEER, per germline. After removal of 0 bases from V and 5 bases from J, the junction contained 1 base not matched to a gene. This CDR3 contains 14 residues. The chain's CDR3 is CASSQDREGDTQYF. CDR3 bases: TGCGCCAGCAGCCAAGATCGGGAGGGAGATACGCAGTATTTT.

V gene TRBV6-4 combines with J gene TRBJ1-6; D unclear. V shed 4 bases and J shed 0 bases, with 7 bases lying between them. Germline lookup yields CDR1 MRHNA and CDR2 SNTAGT. The CDR3 consists of 15 residues. This chain's CDR3 is CASSVGSSYNSPLHF. The DNA for the CDR3 is TGTGCCAGCAGTGTTGGAAGCTCCTATAATTCACCCCTCCACTTT.

The chain links TRBV5-4 to TRBJ1-3; D unresolved. There are 14 residues in the CDR3. Germline values: CDR1 SGHNT, CDR2 YYREEE (reference sequence). V dropped 3 bases and J dropped 2 bases, with 9 bases sitting between them. CDR3 region: CASSSLKAGNTIYF. CDR3 in DNA: TGTGCCAGCAGCTCTCTAAAGGCTGGAAACACCATATATTTT.

This chain joins TRBV19 and TRBJ2-3; D is possibly TRBD1 (5 bases). This CDR3 has 14 residues. CDR1 and CDR2 (germline): LNHDA, SQIVND (reference sequence). V lost 1 base to trimming and J lost 8 bases, with 13 bases between them. CDR3 loop: CASSIGTRYSTQYF. CDR3 sequence (DNA): TGTGCCAGTAGTATAGGGACACGTTATAGTACGCAGTATTTT. Full variable domain (rest looked up from reference TRBV19 and TRBJ2-3): DGGITQSPKYLFRKEGQNVTLSCEQNLNHDAMYWYRQDPGQGLRLIYYSQIVNDFQKGDIAEGYSVSREKKESFPLTVTSAQKNPTAFYLCASSIGTRYSTQYFGPGTRLTVL.

This chain links TRBV2 with TRBJ1-2; maybe TRBD1 (5 bases). This CDR3 comprises 13 residues. Germline CDR1 SNHLY, CDR2 FYNNEI. V lost 6 bases, J lost 5 bases, and 13 bases lay in between. The CDR3 reads CASSSQGLYGYTF. As DNA, the CDR3 is TGTGCCAGCAGCAGTCAGGGTTTATATGGCTACACCTTC.

The chain links TRBV5-1 to TRBJ2-3; D ambiguous. V shed 4 bases and J shed 2 bases, with 17 bases lying between them. The CDR3 has 16 residues. Germline values: CDR1 SGHRS, CDR2 YFSETQ. CDR3 protein: CASSPIPVTTTDTQYF. CDR3 in DNA: TGCGCCAGCAGCCCCATCCCAGTCACCACCACAGATACGCAGTATTTT. The entire variable domain, with the rest obtained from reference TRBV5-1 and TRBJ2-3, is as follows: KAGVTQTPRYLIKTRGQQVTLSCSPISGHRSVSWYQQTPGQGLQFLFEYFSETQRNKGNFPGRFSGRQFSNSRSEMNVSTLELGDSALYLCASSPIPVTTTDTQYFGPGTRLTVL.

In its sample, this clone was seen a few times. This chain links TRBV5-4 with TRBJ2-4; D is tentatively TRBD1 or TRBD2 (5 bases each). The germline V gene encodes CDR1 SGHNT and CDR2 YYREEE (reference sequence). Trimming removed 6 bases from V and 3 bases from J, with 16 bases in between. The CDR3 extends over 15 amino acids. The CDR3 DNA sequence: TGTGCCAGCACCCTGGGGGTGCCAGGCAAAAACATTCAGTACTTC. Its translation: CASTLGVPGKNIQYF.

This rearrangement joins TRBV19 to TRBJ1-1; D gene ambiguous. V was cut by 7 bases and J by 5 bases, with 14 bases left in between. The CDR3 length is 13 residues. CDR1 and CDR2 (germline): LNHDA, SQIVND (reference sequence). Written as DNA, the CDR3 is TGTGCCAGTACCGGGGATTTGCGGACTGAAGCTTTCTTT. Protein: CASTGDLRTEAFF.

The chain carries TRBV2 and TRBJ2-3; D is undetermined. This CDR3 contains 15 residues. Germline V CDR1 and CDR2: SNHLY, FYNNEI. With 0 bases removed from V and 5 bases from J, the gap between germline ends came to 12 bases. The DNA for the CDR3 is TGTGCCAGCAGTGAAGCGCGCCGCACCCTAGATACGCAGTATTTT. Protein product: CASSEARRTLDTQYF.

This chain links TRBV6-1 with TRBJ2-7, with TRBD1 as a possible D gene (5 bases). The germline V and J ends were trimmed by 1 base and 0 bases, with 7 bases remaining between them. CDR3 size: 14 residues. Germline V lookup: CDR1 MNHNS, CDR2 SASEGT. The CDR3 DNA reads TGTGCCAGCAGTGAAGGACAGATCTCCTACGAGCAGTACTTC. As protein: CASSEGQISYEQYF.

The V call is TRBV7-2, the J call TRBJ2-5; 7 nucleotides line up with TRBD1. The CDR3 has 14 amino acids. The ends lost 4 bases at V and 4 bases at J; junction bases unmatched: 6. Germline V gene data show CDR1 as SGHTA and CDR2 as FQGNSA. The chain's CDR3 is CASSSQTGRETQYF. CDR3 DNA: TGTGCCAGCAGCTCCCAGACAGGGCGAGAGACCCAGTACTTC.

In this sample, this clone turned up once. CDR3 DNA sequence: TGTGCCAGCAGCTCTCCGGGACAGGGACAGAGTGAGCAGTTCTTC. This sequence encodes CASSSPGQGQSEQFF. This chain links TRBV5-6 with TRBJ2-1, with 9 nucleotides matching TRBD1. Trimming removed 3 bases from V and 9 bases from J; junction bases left unmatched: 10. The CDR3 runs 15 residues. Germline-derived CDR1 and CDR2 are SGHDT and YYEEEE.